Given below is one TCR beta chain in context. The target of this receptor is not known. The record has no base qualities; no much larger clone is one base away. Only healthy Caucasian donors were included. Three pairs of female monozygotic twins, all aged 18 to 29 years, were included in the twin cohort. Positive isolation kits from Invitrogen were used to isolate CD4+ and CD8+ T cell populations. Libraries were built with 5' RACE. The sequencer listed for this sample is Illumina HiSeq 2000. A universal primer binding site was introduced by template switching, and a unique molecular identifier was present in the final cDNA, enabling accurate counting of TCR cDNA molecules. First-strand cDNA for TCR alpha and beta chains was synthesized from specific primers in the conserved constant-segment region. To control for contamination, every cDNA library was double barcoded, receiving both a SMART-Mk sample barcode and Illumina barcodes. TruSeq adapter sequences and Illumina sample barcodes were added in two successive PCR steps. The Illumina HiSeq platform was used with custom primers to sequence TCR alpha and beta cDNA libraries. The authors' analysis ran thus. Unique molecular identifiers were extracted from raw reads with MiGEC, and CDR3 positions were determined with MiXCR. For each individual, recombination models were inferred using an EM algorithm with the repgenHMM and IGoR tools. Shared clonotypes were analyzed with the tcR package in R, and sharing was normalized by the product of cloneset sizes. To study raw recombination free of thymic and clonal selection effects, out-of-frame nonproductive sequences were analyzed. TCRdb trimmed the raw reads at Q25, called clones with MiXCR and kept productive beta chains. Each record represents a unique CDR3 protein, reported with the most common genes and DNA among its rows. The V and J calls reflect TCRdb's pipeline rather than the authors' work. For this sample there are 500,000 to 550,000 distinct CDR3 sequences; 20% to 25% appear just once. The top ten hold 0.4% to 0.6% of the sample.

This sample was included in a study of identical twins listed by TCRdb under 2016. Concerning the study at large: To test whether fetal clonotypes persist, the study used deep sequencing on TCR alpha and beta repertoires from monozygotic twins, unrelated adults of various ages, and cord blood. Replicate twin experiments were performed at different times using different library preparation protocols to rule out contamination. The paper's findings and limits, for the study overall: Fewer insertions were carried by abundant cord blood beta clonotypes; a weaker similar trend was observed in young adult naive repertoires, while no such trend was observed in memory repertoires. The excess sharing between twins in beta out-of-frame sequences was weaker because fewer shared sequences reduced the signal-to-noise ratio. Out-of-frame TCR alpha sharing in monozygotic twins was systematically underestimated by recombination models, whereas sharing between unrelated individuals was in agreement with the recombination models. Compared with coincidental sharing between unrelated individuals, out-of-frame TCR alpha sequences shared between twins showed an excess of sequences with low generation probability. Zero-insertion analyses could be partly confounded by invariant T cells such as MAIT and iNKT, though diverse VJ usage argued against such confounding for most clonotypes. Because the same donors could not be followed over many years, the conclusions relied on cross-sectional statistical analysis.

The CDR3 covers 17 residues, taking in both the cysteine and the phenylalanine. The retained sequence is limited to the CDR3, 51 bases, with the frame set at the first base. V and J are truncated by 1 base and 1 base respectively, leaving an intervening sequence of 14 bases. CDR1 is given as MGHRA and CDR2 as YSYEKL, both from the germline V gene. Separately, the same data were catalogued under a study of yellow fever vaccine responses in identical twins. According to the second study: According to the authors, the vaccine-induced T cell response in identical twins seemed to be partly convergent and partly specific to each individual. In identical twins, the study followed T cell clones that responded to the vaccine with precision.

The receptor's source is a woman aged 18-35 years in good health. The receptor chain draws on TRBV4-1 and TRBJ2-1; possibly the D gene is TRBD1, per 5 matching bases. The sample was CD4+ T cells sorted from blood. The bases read TGCGCCAGCAGCCAAGTTATGTTGGGGCTATCCTACAATGAGCAGTTCTTC. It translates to CASSQVMLGLSYNEQFF.